This T cell receptor (beta chain) was sequenced during a study of T cells after yellow fever vaccination. MiXCR was run by TCRdb on the 5' RACE reads, yielding one entry per CDR3 protein. The table includes 510,000 or so distinct CDR3 sequences, 15% to 20% detected once. CDR3 length: 15 amino acids. Trimming pared 3 bases from V and 4 bases from J, leaving 17 bases between. CDR1 is SGHRS, CDR2 YFSETQ, per germline. This clonotype has only a few counts. Antigen unknown. Study-wide points: The secondary T-cell response peaked on day 5, not day 15, but was weaker.

The rearrangement joins TRBV5-1 to TRBJ2-7, with D possibly TRBD1 on 6 matching bases. The sequence was collected from a man aged 25-45 years who received the YFV17D yellow fever vaccine. This specimen consisted of PBMCs, obtained 15 days after the yellow fever booster vaccination. CDR3 nucleotides: TGCGCCAGCAGCTGGGGTAGGACAGAGGCTTACGAGCAGTACTTC. Its translation is CASSWGRTEAYEQYF.